Below, 24 T cell receptor beta chains from the same sample are listed, as sequenced in a study of blood T cell repertoires in COVID-19. Measured with immunoSEQ multiplex PCR; TCRdb has only the in-frame clones, and not every one. The table lists about 100,000 clones, roughly 90% of them singletons. Sequencing was carried out using peripheral blood. These receptors originate from a man aged 30 to 45 in a cohort sampled during active COVID-19.

There are a few counts of this clone. The CDR3 bases are TGTGCCAGTAGTATACCCGACAGCAACTATGGCTACACCTTC. Residues: CASSIPDSNYGYTF. The rearrangement uses TRBV19 and TRBJ1-2, with D perhaps TRBD1 (5 bases). In germline, CDR1 is LNHDA, CDR2 SQIVND (reference sequence). This CDR3 has 14 amino acids. Trimming left V 2 bases short and J 2 bases short, with 9 bases between.

The J gene is TRBJ2-1, the V gene TRBV5-1; TRBD2 matches 9 bases. The CDR3 runs 16 residues. The V segment lost 0 bases and the J segment 7 bases; nucleotides outside the gene matches: 8. Germline V CDR1 and CDR2: SGHRS, YFSETQ. DNA of the CDR3: TGCGCCAGCAGCTTGGATGGTCTAGCGGGGTGGAATGAGCAGTTCTTC. Its translation is CASSLDGLAGWNEQFF. The full variable domain, its missing parts supplied by reference TRBV5-1 and TRBJ2-1, is KAGVTQTPRYLIKTRGQQVTLSCSPISGHRSVSWYQQTPGQGLQFLFEYFSETQRNKGNFPGRFSGRQFSNSRSEMNVSTLELGDSALYLCASSLDGLAGWNEQFFGPGTRLTVL.

CDR3 sequence reads: CASSLNSGGEETQYF. Written as DNA, the CDR3 is TGTGCCAGCAGCTTAAACAGCGGGGGGGAAGAGACCCAGTACTTC. V usage is TRBV7-3 and J usage is TRBJ2-5; 10 bases match TRBD2. V was pared by 1 base and J by 3 bases, with 2 bases of the junction left unmatched. CDR1 is SGHTA and CDR2 is FQGTGA in the germline V gene. The CDR3 has 15 amino acids.

This clone was observed once. The rearrangement joins TRBV30 to TRBJ2-6, with D possibly TRBD2 on 6 matching bases. Germline CDR1 reads GTSNPN; CDR2 reads SVGIG (reference sequence). The CDR3 contains 14 residues. Trimming left V 1 base short and J 2 bases short, with 6 bases between. CDR3 sequence reads: CAWSAGAGANVLTF. As DNA, the CDR3 is TGTGCCTGGAGTGCGGGGGCTGGGGCCAACGTCCTGACTTTC. The full variable domain, in which reference TRBV30 and TRBJ2-6 provide the parts outside the CDR3, is SQTIHQWPATLVQPVGSPLSLECTVEGTSNPNLYWYRQAAGRGLQLLFYSVGIGQISSEVPQNLSASRPQDRQFILSSKKLLLSDSGFYLCAWSAGAGANVLTFGAGSRLTVL.

The rearrangement joins TRBV27 to TRBJ1-5; D not resolved. The V and J ends lost 7 bases and 7 bases respectively, with 20 bases between them. In germline, CDR1 is MNHEY, CDR2 SMNVEV (reference sequence). This CDR3 has 15 amino acids. The CDR3 reads CASKSGSPSWQPQHF. DNA for the CDR3: TGTGCCAGCAAGTCGGGGTCCCCATCATGGCAGCCCCAGCATTTT.

The chain has TRBV27 and TRBJ2-3; 11 positions match TRBD1. The CDR3 loop spans 18 amino acids. Trimming removed 6 bases from V and 5 bases from J; junction bases left unmatched: 16. Germline assignment: CDR1 MNHEY and CDR2 SMNVEV (reference sequence). The CDR3 DNA is TGTGCCAGCAGCTTGGCCCCAGGACAGGGGGCGCGAGGAGATACGCAGTATTTT. Amino acids: CASSLAPGQGARGDTQYF.

This CDR3 is CASSPDLVGSGNTIYF. The CDR3 DNA sequence: TGCGCCAGCAGCCCTGATTTAGTCGGCTCTGGAAACACCATATATTTT. The V and J genes are TRBV5-1 and TRBJ1-3; no clear D gene. Germline CDR1 reads SGHRS; CDR2 reads YFSETQ. This CDR3 has 16 amino acids. Trimming took off 4 bases at V and 0 bases at J, with 14 bases between the two ends.

This clone was detected only once. The rearrangement joins TRBV18 to TRBJ1-1; D gene unclear. CDR3 length: 17 amino acids. CDR1 is KGHSH and CDR2 is LQKENI in the germline V gene. V lost 3 bases, J lost 6 bases, and 23 bases lay in between. Here the CDR3 DNA reads TGTGCCAGCTCACCCCCCCAACGTCCGGGTAGGAGCGCTGAAGCTTTCTTT. The encoded protein is CASSPPQRPGRSAEAFF. The full variable domain, in which reference TRBV18 and TRBJ1-1 provide the parts outside the CDR3, is NAGVMQNPRHLVRRRGQEARLRCSPMKGHSHVYWYRQLPEEGLKFMVYLQKENIIDESGMPKERFSAEFPKEGPSILRIQQVVRGDSAAYFCASSPPQRPGRSAEAFFGQGTRLTVV.

The V gene is TRBV6-5, the J gene TRBJ1-2; D is possibly TRBD1 (6 bases). This CDR3 contains 16 residues. V was shortened by 2 bases and J by 8 bases, with 21 bases between the two germline ends. Germline V CDR1 and CDR2: MNHEY, SVGAGI. In DNA form, the CDR3 reads TGTGCCAGCAGTTACCGGGACACCAACCCGAATGGGGGCTACACCTTC. It specifies CASSYRDTNPNGGYTF.

This chain uses TRBV9 with TRBJ2-5; 7 bases map to TRBD1. CDR1 is SGDLS and CDR2 is YYNGEE in the germline V gene. After removal of 4 bases from V and 1 base from J, the junction contained 10 bases not matched to a gene. This CDR3 spans 16 amino acids. The CDR3, as DNA: TGTGCCAGCAGCCTATTCGGGACAGCGTTCCAAGAGACCCAGTACTTC. Protein sequence: CASSLFGTAFQETQYF.

This sequence joins TRBV18 and TRBJ1-1; D perhaps matches TRBD1 (6 bases). The V and J ends lost 4 bases and 1 base respectively, with 7 bases between them. The CDR3 is 13 residues long. Germline V gene sequence: CDR1 KGHSH, CDR2 LQKENI. CDR3 protein: CASSLQGNTEAFF. The CDR3 region has the DNA TGTGCCAGCTCACTACAGGGGAACACTGAAGCTTTCTTT. Full variable domain (remainder filled in from reference TRBV18 and TRBJ1-1): NAGVMQNPRHLVRRRGQEARLRCSPMKGHSHVYWYRQLPEEGLKFMVYLQKENIIDESGMPKERFSAEFPKEGPSILRIQQVVRGDSAAYFCASSLQGNTEAFFGQGTRLTVV.

This clone was seen only a few times. The chain links TRBV5-1 to TRBJ1-1; 8 bases agree with TRBD1. Trimming cost V 3 bases and J 5 bases; bases outside gene matches: 6. The CDR3 is 14 amino acids. The germline V gene has CDR1 SGHRS and CDR2 YFSETQ. The CDR3 spells CASSSLNRGTEAFF. For the CDR3, the DNA is TGCGCCAGCAGCTCGCTCAACAGGGGGACTGAAGCTTTCTTT.

The chain carries TRBV19 and TRBJ2-7; a weak D match, TRBD2 (6 bases). Trimming stripped 0 bases from V and 11 bases from J, with 11 bases between. Germline lookup yields CDR1 LNHDA and CDR2 SQIVND (reference sequence). The CDR3 sequence is 12 residues long. The CDR3 DNA is TGTGCCAGTAGTATAGAAGGAGGGGAGAAGTACTTC. This translates into CASSIEGGEKYF.

The chain couples TRBV3-1 (or the pseudogene TRBV3-2) to TRBJ1-4; 8 nucleotides match TRBD1. The CDR3 is 15 residues long. The germline V gene has CDR1 LGHDT and CDR2 YNNKEL (reference sequence). V dropped 4 bases and J dropped 4; count of bases not matched to a gene: 5. CDR3 sequence: CASSPPTGGNEKLFF. In DNA form, the CDR3 reads TGTGCCAGCAGCCCTCCAACAGGGGGTAATGAAAAACTGTTTTTT.

The V and J genes are TRBV27 and TRBJ1-1; a possible D gene is TRBD1 (5 bases). This CDR3 contains 12 residues. Trimming stripped 7 bases from V and 10 bases from J, with 16 bases between. Germline V CDR1 and CDR2: MNHEY, SMNVEV (reference sequence). The CDR3 here is CASTGRAGGAFF. The DNA of the CDR3 is TGTGCCAGCACAGGGAGAGCGGGAGGAGCTTTCTTT.

The gene calls are TRBV24-1 and TRBJ2-4; 8 bases line up with TRBD1. V lost 11 bases, J lost 1 base, and 6 bases stayed unmatched. Germline lookup yields CDR1 KGHDR and CDR2 SFDVKD. This CDR3 is built from 14 residues. The CDR3 DNA sequence: TGTGCCAAGCAGGGGGCTTGGGCCAAAAACATTCAGTACTTC. Its translation is CAKQGAWAKNIQYF.

The rearrangement joins TRBV6-2 or TRBV6-3 to TRBJ1-2; 7 nucleotides agree with TRBD1. The CDR3 length is 18 residues. V gave up 2 bases and J gave up 8 bases; unmatched junction bases: 20. The germline V gene encodes CDR1 MNHEY and CDR2 SVGEGT. CDR3 amino acids: CASSYGGRGQRQLGGYTF. The CDR3 region has the DNA TGTGCCAGCAGTTACGGCGGTAGGGGGCAGAGGCAGCTCGGAGGCTACACCTTC.

The J gene is TRBJ2-2, the V gene TRBV2; D may be TRBD2 (5 bases). V was cut by 3 bases and J by 2 bases, with 7 bases left in between. This CDR3 region has 14 residues. Germline CDR1 reads SNHLY; CDR2 reads FYNNEI. CDR3 in DNA: TGTGCCAGCAGTGACACTAGAAACACCGGGGAGCTGTTTTTT. Protein sequence: CASSDTRNTGELFF.

V gene TRBV6-5 combines with J gene TRBJ1-1, with D maybe TRBD1 (5 bases). V was shortened by 6 bases and J by 6 bases, with 17 bases between the two germline ends. The CDR3 is 14 residues long. Germline V lookup: CDR1 MNHEY, CDR2 SVGAGI. CDR3 sequence: CASRGLGVVAEAFF. Here the CDR3 DNA reads TGTGCCAGCAGAGGTCTAGGGGTTGTCGCTGAAGCTTTCTTT.

The V gene is TRBV2, the J gene TRBJ2-2; 8 bases agree with TRBD1. In germline, CDR1 is SNHLY, CDR2 FYNNEI. Trimming cost V 5 bases and J 3 bases; bases outside gene matches: 5. CDR3 length equals 15 residues. This CDR3 reads CASSLDRGDTGELFF. The CDR3 coding sequence is TGTGCCAGCAGTCTCGACAGGGGTGACACCGGGGAGCTGTTTTTT.

The gene calls are TRBV30 and TRBJ2-5; no firm D call. Trimming removed 3 bases from V and 2 bases from J, with 4 bases in between. This CDR3 contains 11 residues. In germline, CDR1 is GTSNPN, CDR2 SVGIG (reference sequence). The CDR3 sequence: CAWSVQETQYF. The CDR3 DNA follows: TGTGCCTGGAGCGTTCAAGAGACCCAGTACTTC.

This clone appeared a single time. The chain joins TRBV7-2 to TRBJ1-2, with no clear D. Per germline, CDR1 SGHTA and CDR2 FQGNSA. This CDR3 spans 13 amino acids. The V gene lost 5 bases and the J gene lost 4 bases, with 11 bases spanning the gap. This chain's CDR3 is CASSIPRLYGYTF. CDR3 in DNA: TGTGCCAGCAGCATTCCCAGGCTCTATGGCTACACCTTC.

The J gene is TRBJ2-3, the V gene TRBV2; possibly TRBD2 for D (6 bases). Trimming took off 8 bases at V and 5 bases at J, with 11 bases between the two ends. The germline V gene has CDR1 SNHLY and CDR2 FYNNEI. The CDR3 has 12 residues. The CDR3 loop is CASGRLVDTQYF. CDR3 sequence (DNA): TGTGCCAGCGGGAGACTAGTAGATACGCAGTATTTT. Supplemented by reference TRBV2 and TRBJ2-3, the full variable domain reads EPEVTQTPSHQVTQMGQEVILRCVPISNHLYFYWYRQILGQKVEFLVSFYNNEISEKSEIFDDQFSVERPDGSNFTLKIRSTKLEDSAMYFCASGRLVDTQYFGPGTRLTVL.

The rearrangement uses TRBV14 and TRBJ2-1; 8 bases are a match to TRBD1. The CDR3 covers 14 residues. Germline CDR1 SGHDN, CDR2 FVKESK. The V gene end was trimmed by 4 bases and the J gene end by 4 bases; junction bases not matched to a gene: 3. In nucleotides, the CDR3 is TGTGCCAGCAGCCCGACAGGGGAGTACAATGAGCAGTTCTTC. Translation: CASSPTGEYNEQFF. Supplemented by reference TRBV14 and TRBJ2-1, the full variable domain reads EAGVTQFPSHSVIEKGQTVTLRCDPISGHDNLYWYRRVMGKEIKFLLHFVKESKQDESGMPNNRFLAERTGGTYSTLKVQPAELEDSGVYFCASSPTGEYNEQFFGPGTRLTVL.